The 8 T cell receptor beta chains below come from one sample, sequenced in a study of CD8 T cells in Susac syndrome. An amount of RNA that ranged from about 0.45 to 1 ug was reverse transcribed with random hexamers. Via MiXCR, TCRdb re-called the immunoSEQ multiplex PCR reads, giving one row per CDR3 protein. Found here are some 110,000 distinct CDR3 sequences, approximately 93% of them singletons; the top ten hold 0.093%. Sequenced input: CD4+ T cells from PBMCs. All receptors derive from a human donor with multiple sclerosis.

The chain joins TRBV4-1 to TRBJ1-6; no definite D call. This CDR3 is built from 16 residues. V was pared by 3 bases and J by 7 bases, with 16 bases between. CDR1 and CDR2 (germline): MGHRA, YSYEKL. In DNA form, the CDR3 reads TGCGCCAGCAGCCAGGGAGAATTTGCACTCAATTCACCCCTCCACTTT. Translating gives CASSQGEFALNSPLHF.

The chain links TRBV6-1 to TRBJ2-5; a weak D match, TRBD1 (7 bases). The length of the CDR3 is 17 residues. V lost 6 bases and J lost 4, with 24 bases in between. Germline V gene data show CDR1 as MNHNS and CDR2 as SASEGT. CDR3 coding DNA: TGTGCCAGCAGCCGAGACAATACAGGGGCGCGGGGAGAGACCCAGTACTTC. It is translated as CASSRDNTGARGETQYF.

The rearrangement links TRBV11-2 to TRBJ1-1; D gene uncertain. This CDR3 has 11 amino acids. Germline CDR1 and CDR2: SGHAT and FQNNGV. The ends were cut back, 7 bases at V and 11 bases at J, with 14 bases in the middle. This CDR3 is CASTQSTEAFF. Here the CDR3 DNA reads TGTGCCAGCACCCAATCGACCGAGGCTTTCTTT.

The chain carries TRBV2 and TRBJ2-3, with D unclear. Per the germline V gene, CDR1 is SNHLY and CDR2 is FYNNEI. V was cut by 1 base and J by 2 bases, with 4 bases left in between. The CDR3 is 13 amino acids. This CDR3 is CASSEENTDTQYF. The CDR3 region has the DNA TGTGCCAGCAGTGAAGAGAACACAGATACGCAGTATTTT.

V is TRBV30 and J is TRBJ2-5; D unresolved. V dropped 5 bases and J dropped 4 bases, with 11 bases sitting between them. The CDR3 runs to 12 residues. Germline CDR1 GTSNPN, CDR2 SVGIG (reference sequence). DNA for the CDR3: TGTGCCTGGGGAGACGGCGCAGAGACCCAGTACTTC. Its protein is CAWGDGAETQYF.

The chain has TRBV10-3 and TRBJ2-2; maybe TRBD2 (5 bases). V lost 7 bases and J 6 bases, leaving 12 bases between the germline ends. There are 13 residues in the CDR3. Per the germline V gene, CDR1 is ENHRY and CDR2 is SYGVKD. CDR3 sequence: CAITGTRSGELFF. CDR3 DNA sequence: TGTGCCATCACCGGAACTAGATCCGGGGAGCTGTTTTTT.

This chain uses TRBV28 with TRBJ1-2; 9 nucleotides agree with TRBD1. Germline lookup yields CDR1 MDHEN and CDR2 SYDVKM. Trimming cost V 9 bases and J 4 bases; bases outside gene matches: 6. The CDR3 spans 13 residues. The CDR3 sequence: CASDDRGVYGYTF. The CDR3 DNA reads as TGTGCCAGTGATGACAGGGGGGTCTATGGCTACACCTTC.

The V gene is TRBV7-2, the J gene TRBJ1-5; D unresolved. This CDR3 contains 15 residues. V was cut by 5 bases and J by 4 bases, with 15 bases left in between. Germline V gives CDR1 SGHTA, CDR2 FQGNSA. CDR3 loop: CASSPVLGRNQPQHF. For the CDR3, the DNA is TGTGCCAGCAGCCCCGTACTGGGGAGGAATCAGCCCCAGCATTTT.